A single sample gave rise to the 8 T cell receptor beta chains below, sequenced in a study of blood T cell repertoires in COVID-19. Assay used: immunoSEQ multiplex PCR; TCRdb lists only in-frame clones, some missing. The sample lists 360,000 or so clones, 88% occurring once. The specimen was PBMCs or T cells enriched from blood (not recorded which). These receptors were taken from a woman in her twenties or thirties who had been exposed to COVID-19.

The rearrangement joins TRBV30 to TRBJ1-5; TRBD1 is a possible D gene (5 bases). V lost 2 bases, J lost 7 bases, and 12 bases lay in between. Germline V gene sequence: CDR1 GTSNPN, CDR2 SVGIG (reference sequence). The CDR3 has 13 residues. DNA of the CDR3: TGTGCCTGGAGTCGGGGGATTGGACAGCCCCAGCATTTT. It encodes CAWSRGIGQPQHF.

The chain couples TRBV3-1 (or the pseudogene TRBV3-2) to TRBJ2-1; no definite D call. In germline, CDR1 is LGHDT, CDR2 YNNKEL (reference sequence). V lost 5 bases, J lost 5 bases, and 10 bases lay in between. The CDR3 has 13 residues. The CDR3 reads CASSFLRNNEQFF. In nucleotides, the CDR3 is TGTGCCAGCAGCTTCCTTAGAAACAATGAGCAGTTCTTC.

This chain uses TRBV6-5 with TRBJ2-7, with D possibly TRBD1 on 6 matching bases. V lost 10 bases, J lost 0 bases, and 10 bases lay in between. Germline lookup yields CDR1 MNHEY and CDR2 SVGAGI. The CDR3 covers 12 residues. The CDR3 DNA reads as TGTGCCACCAGGACAGACTCCTACGAGCAGTACTTC. Its translation is CATRTDSYEQYF.

This chain uses TRBV5-1 with TRBJ2-5; D is perhaps TRBD2 (5 bases). Trimming took 6 bases from V and 2 from J, leaving 14 bases between them. Germline V lookup: CDR1 SGHRS, CDR2 YFSETQ. The CDR3 contains 14 residues. The CDR3 sequence is CASNLEGRQETQYF. The DNA for the CDR3 is TGCGCCAGCAACCTTGAGGGAAGACAAGAGACCCAGTACTTC.

This clone was found once. This chain links TRBV19 with TRBJ2-7; 8 nucleotides match TRBD2. From germline, CDR1 is LNHDA and CDR2 SQIVND (reference sequence). J lost 2 bases, V lost 5 bases, and 11 bases had no gene match. The CDR3 is 16 amino acids. Here the CDR3 reads CASSPRGGLYPYEQYF. As DNA, the CDR3 is TGTGCCAGTAGTCCCCGGGGGGGGCTTTACCCCTACGAGCAGTACTTC.

This clone was counted once. This chain connects TRBV28 to TRBJ1-4; no definite D call. The germline V gene encodes CDR1 MDHEN and CDR2 SYDVKM. V gave up 5 bases and J gave up 0 bases, with 7 bases separating them. This CDR3 comprises 14 residues. This CDR3 is CASSQTPTNEKLFF. In nucleotides, the CDR3 is TGTGCCAGCAGTCAGACACCAACTAATGAAAAACTGTTTTTT.

In this sample, this clone turned up a few times. The chain employs TRBV3-1 (or the pseudogene TRBV3-2) and TRBJ2-7; the match to TRBD2 covers 7 bases. The CDR3 covers 17 residues. Germline V lookup: CDR1 LGHDT, CDR2 YNNKEL (reference sequence). Trimming at V came to 2 bases and at J to 0 bases, leaving 10 bases not matched to a gene. In nucleotides, the CDR3 is TGTGCCAGCAGCCAAAGGCGCCTAGCGGTCAGCTCCTACGAGCAGTACTTC. Amino acids: CASSQRRLAVSSYEQYF.

The gene calls are TRBV10-1 and TRBJ2-7, with 10 bases aligning to TRBD1. V lost 6 bases, J lost 5 bases, and 7 bases stayed unmatched. The CDR3 has 14 residues. Germline CDR1 reads WNHNN; CDR2 reads SYGVQD (reference sequence). The CDR3, as DNA: TGCGCCAGCAGCCCCGGGACAGGGGCCCACGAGCAGTACTTC. It codes for CASSPGTGAHEQYF.